This T cell receptor (beta chain) was retrieved from a study of breast tumors, draining lymph nodes, adjacent tissues. Points from the study as a whole: Tumors had less TCR diversity than lymph nodes, more than nontumor tissue. Luminal-like breast cancer showed significantly higher tumor–nontumor repertoire similarity than basal-like.

The lymph nodes were axillary draining lymph nodes from breast cancer patients. TCRdb independently ran MiXCR on the multiplex PCR reads; one entry per CDR3 protein. The sample lists approximately 88,000 distinct CDR3 sequences, approximately 30% occurring once. The length of the CDR3 is 14 residues. The V gene's germline CDR1 is LNHDA and CDR2 SQIVND (reference sequence). By share of the sample, this clonotype is medium-sized. No antigen is known for it. The chain uses TRBV19 and TRBJ1-4; D remains unclear. Sequenced material: axillary lymph node tissue. The sequence came from a female donor with breast cancer. Some clones in this sample may be carry-over from other donors' samples. The CDR3 DNA is TGTGGATCCAGCGATACGTCTACTAATGAAAAACTGTTTTTT. Amino acid sequence: CGSSDTSTNEKLFF.